The 30 T cell receptor beta chains in this list originate from one sample, sequenced in a study of beta chain features in type 1 diabetes. Study observations and caveats: Shortening of TCRB CDR3s, moderate but significant, appeared in all four CD4+ subsets of Type 1 diabetes patients.

Of the isolated RNA, all was reverse transcribed, and so the sequenced material was expressed TCRB transcripts. Measured with immunoSEQ multiplex PCR; TCRdb has only the in-frame clones, and not every one. The repertoire includes around 250,000 clones, 14% of them detected once, and less than 0.02% sits in the top ten. Antigen specificity for these receptors is unknown. The sequencing input was naive CD4+ T cells from blood. The receptor source for this set is a man aged 30 to 45 with type 1 diabetes.

Only a few counts were recorded for this clone. V and J are TRBV7-2 and TRBJ1-1; D is undetermined. Germline values: CDR1 SGHTA, CDR2 FQGNSA. V gave up 1 base and J gave up 2 bases, with 14 bases separating them. The CDR3 has 16 amino acids. CDR3 bases: TGTGCCAGCAGCTTAGGGGAGGGCAGGCTCAACACTGAAGCTTTCTTT. Protein product: CASSLGEGRLNTEAFF.

The CDR3 sequence is CAAGTSRNEQFF. The CDR3 nucleotides are TGTGCCGCAGGGACTAGCCGCAATGAGCAGTTCTTC. The chain recombines TRBV10-3 with TRBJ2-1, with 9 bases aligning to TRBD2. The V gene's germline CDR1 is ENHRY and CDR2 SYGVKD. The CDR3 runs to 12 residues. Trimming took 11 bases from V and 6 from J; bases not matched to a gene: 5.

A few counts support this clone. The V and J genes are TRBV4-3 and TRBJ2-7; TRBD1 aligns across 8 bases. The J segment lost 7 bases and the V segment lost 2 bases, leaving 7 bases of the junction unmatched. The germline V gene has CDR1 LGHNA and CDR2 YSLEER. The CDR3 length is 14 residues. Here the CDR3 DNA reads TGCGCCAGCAGCCAACAAGCAGGGGGCGAAGAGCAGTACTTC. Its translation: CASSQQAGGEEQYF.

J is TRBJ2-3 and V is TRBV7-2; 10 nucleotides agree with TRBD2. V gave up 1 base and J gave up 8 bases; unmatched junction bases: 3. The CDR3 has 14 residues. The germline V gene has CDR1 SGHTA and CDR2 FQGNSA. The CDR3 nucleotides are TGTGCCAGCAGCTTAGGGCTAGCGGGAGTTACGCAGTATTTT. Translated: CASSLGLAGVTQYF. The full variable domain, completed using reference TRBV7-2 and TRBJ2-3, is GAGVSQSPSNKVTEKGKDVELRCDPISGHTALYWYRQSLGQGLEFLIYFQGNSAPDKSGLPSDRFSAERTGGSVSTLTIQRTQQEDSAVYLCASSLGLAGVTQYFGPGTRLTVL.

The V and J genes are TRBV7-9 and TRBJ2-7; no firm D call. Germline V gives CDR1 SEHNR, CDR2 FQNEAQ (reference sequence). The germline V and J ends were trimmed by 4 bases and 0 bases, with 4 bases remaining between them. The CDR3 loop spans 12 amino acids. The CDR3 nucleotides are TGTGCCAGCAGCTGGAGCTCCTACGAGCAGTACTTC. Translation gives CASSWSSYEQYF.

V and J are TRBV18 and TRBJ2-7; D remains unclear. The germline V gene has CDR1 KGHSH and CDR2 LQKENI. The CDR3 covers 12 residues. V dropped 5 bases and J dropped 2 bases, with 7 bases sitting between them. DNA of the CDR3: TGTGCCAGCTCAGAACAAGCCTACGAGCAGTACTTC. This gives the protein CASSEQAYEQYF.

The chain carries TRBV18 and TRBJ2-7; D remains unclear. The CDR3 is made up of 12 amino acids. Germline V gene lookup returns CDR1 KGHSH and CDR2 LQKENI. Trimming pared 1 base from V and 6 bases from J, leaving 7 bases between. The CDR3 nucleotides are TGTGCCAGCTCACCACGGCCTCCCGAGCAGTACTTC. This sequence encodes CASSPRPPEQYF. Using reference TRBV18 and TRBJ2-7 for the parts outside the CDR3, the full variable domain is NAGVMQNPRHLVRRRGQEARLRCSPMKGHSHVYWYRQLPEEGLKFMVYLQKENIIDESGMPKERFSAEFPKEGPSILRIQQVVRGDSAAYFCASSPRPPEQYFGPGTRLTVT.

This clone was counted a few times. The chain is built from TRBV6-5 and TRBJ1-2; TRBD1 is a possible D gene (5 bases). CDR3 length: 14 amino acids. The germline V and J ends were trimmed by 7 bases and 5 bases, with 17 bases remaining between them. CDR1 MNHEY and CDR2 SVGAGI come from the germline V gene. The DNA of the CDR3 is TGTGCCAGCAAAGAGGGCAGGCGGGGGTATGGCTACACCTTC. Translating it yields CASKEGRRGYGYTF.

The DNA for the CDR3 is TGTGCCATCAGAGCGACTAGCATCTACAATGAGCAGTTCTTC. Amino acid sequence: CAIRATSIYNEQFF. This chain uses TRBV10-3 with TRBJ2-1; 7 bases line up with TRBD2. The trim removed 6 bases at V and 3 bases at J, leaving 5 bases unmatched. The germline V gene has CDR1 ENHRY and CDR2 SYGVKD. This CDR3 spans 14 amino acids.

The chain uses TRBV30 and TRBJ2-1; D gene unclear. The CDR3 has 12 residues. Germline CDR1 reads GTSNPN; CDR2 reads SVGIG (reference sequence). Trimming cost V 0 bases and J 8 bases, with 8 bases left between them. The CDR3 DNA follows: TGTGCCTGGAGTGTTATAGAGGATGAGCAGTTCTTC. Its translation is CAWSVIEDEQFF.

This clone was picked up one time. J is TRBJ2-7 and V is TRBV7-9, with a tentative D call TRBD1 (6 bases). Trimming removed 4 bases from V and 3 bases from J, with 19 bases in between. In germline, CDR1 is SEHNR, CDR2 FQNEAQ (reference sequence). The length of the CDR3 is 16 residues. In DNA, the CDR3 is TGTGCCAGCAGCTCAGGGGTTCAAACAGGGCTCTACGAGCAGTACTTC. It translates to CASSSGVQTGLYEQYF.

V usage is TRBV18 and J usage is TRBJ2-3; 10 positions match TRBD2. Per the germline V gene, CDR1 is KGHSH and CDR2 is LQKENI. This CDR3 has 15 residues. The V gene end was trimmed by 5 bases and the J gene end by 5 bases; junction bases not matched to a gene: 7. The CDR3 nucleotides are TGTGCCAGCTCATCTAGCGGGAGAAACCAAGATACGCAGTATTTT. Residues: CASSSSGRNQDTQYF. Supplemented by reference TRBV18 and TRBJ2-3, the full variable domain reads NAGVMQNPRHLVRRRGQEARLRCSPMKGHSHVYWYRQLPEEGLKFMVYLQKENIIDESGMPKERFSAEFPKEGPSILRIQQVVRGDSAAYFCASSSSGRNQDTQYFGPGTRLTVL.

The chain links TRBV4-2 to TRBJ2-4; 11 bases agree with TRBD2. The CDR3 is made up of 16 amino acids. Unmatched junction bases numbered 4, after V lost 4 bases and J lost 2 bases. Germline assignment: CDR1 LGHNA and CDR2 YNFKEQ. The CDR3 region is CASSPGTSGPKNIQYF. DNA for the CDR3: TGTGCCAGCAGCCCTGGGACTAGCGGCCCCAAAAACATTCAGTACTTC.

This chain links TRBV7-8 with TRBJ2-7; the match to TRBD1 covers 9 bases. With V trimmed by 2 bases and J by 3 bases, 5 bases remained unmatched. CDR1 SGHVS and CDR2 FQNEAQ come from the germline V gene. The CDR3 spans 15 residues. Written as DNA, the CDR3 is TGTGCCAGCAGCTTAAACAGGGGGCTGCTCTACGAGCAGTACTTC. Protein: CASSLNRGLLYEQYF.

J is TRBJ2-1 and V is TRBV7-9; 8 nucleotides match TRBD2. The CDR3 length is 14 residues. Germline values: CDR1 SEHNR, CDR2 FQNEAQ (reference sequence). With V trimmed by 5 bases and J by 13 bases, 13 bases remained unmatched. The CDR3 protein is CASSPNSGGTQQFF. CDR3 bases: TGTGCCAGCAGCCCAAACTCGGGGGGGACTCAACAGTTCTTC.

This clone was seen more than once but under ten times. This chain links TRBV7-2 with TRBJ2-5; 8 nucleotides align to TRBD1. The CDR3 spans 14 residues. The germline V gene encodes CDR1 SGHTA and CDR2 FQGNSA. V was pared by 5 bases and J by 3 bases, with 5 bases of the junction left unmatched. The CDR3 nucleotides read TGTGCCAGCAGCCCGAGGACAGGGAAAGAGACCCAGTACTTC. Amino acid sequence: CASSPRTGKETQYF. Full variable domain (missing parts from reference TRBV7-2 and TRBJ2-5): GAGVSQSPSNKVTEKGKDVELRCDPISGHTALYWYRQSLGQGLEFLIYFQGNSAPDKSGLPSDRFSAERTGGSVSTLTIQRTQQEDSAVYLCASSPRTGKETQYFGPGTRLLVL.

This clone was found a few times. The chain couples TRBV18 to TRBJ1-2; weak D call: TRBD1 (6 bases). V was trimmed by 4 bases and J by 4 bases, leaving 16 bases between them. Germline V lookup: CDR1 KGHSH, CDR2 LQKENI. The CDR3 covers 15 residues. CDR3 in DNA: TGTGCCAGCTCACGAACCACAGGGTGGACCTATGGCTACACCTTC. It translates to CASSRTTGWTYGYTF.

This clone was seen more than once but under ten times. The chain couples TRBV19 to TRBJ2-6; tentative D call: TRBD1 (8 bases). CDR1 LNHDA and CDR2 SQIVND come from the germline V gene (reference sequence). The CDR3 is 18 amino acids. Trimming pared 4 bases from V and 0 bases from J, leaving 16 bases between. The DNA of the CDR3 is TGTGCCAGTAGTACCTGGACAGGGAGGGGCTCTGGGGCCAACGTCCTGACTTTC. As protein: CASSTWTGRGSGANVLTF. The entire variable domain, with the rest obtained from reference TRBV19 and TRBJ2-6, is as follows: DGGITQSPKYLFRKEGQNVTLSCEQNLNHDAMYWYRQDPGQGLRLIYYSQIVNDFQKGDIAEGYSVSREKKESFPLTVTSAQKNPTAFYLCASSTWTGRGSGANVLTFGAGSRLTVL.

This clone occurred a few times. The chain has TRBV5-6 and TRBJ2-7; D is possibly TRBD2 (6 bases). The CDR3 is made up of 15 amino acids. Germline values: CDR1 SGHDT, CDR2 YYEEEE. V was shortened by 7 bases and J by 2 bases, with 19 bases between the two germline ends. In DNA, the CDR3 is TGTGCCAGCCATTCTACAACCCGGGGGACCTACGAGCAGTACTTC. This encodes CASHSTTRGTYEQYF. Filled out from reference TRBV5-6 and TRBJ2-7, the complete variable domain reads DAGVTQSPTHLIKTRGQQVTLRCSPKSGHDTVSWYQQALGQGPQFIFQYYEEEERQRGNFPDRFSGHQFPNYSSELNVNALLLGDSALYLCASHSTTRGTYEQYFGPGTRLTVT.

The chain recombines TRBV7-3 with TRBJ2-1, with TRBD2 identical over 10 bases. This CDR3 is built from 13 residues. Germline V gene lookup returns CDR1 SGHTA and CDR2 FQGTGA. J lost 4 bases, V lost 8 bases, and 2 bases had no gene match. The CDR3 DNA sequence: TGTGCCAGCGGGACTAGCGCATACAATGAGCAGTTCTTC. Protein sequence: CASGTSAYNEQFF.

The J gene is TRBJ2-7, the V gene TRBV28; 7 nucleotides line up with TRBD1. This CDR3 spans 13 amino acids. CDR1 and CDR2 from the germline V gene are MDHEN and SYDVKM. J was trimmed by 3 bases and V by 5 bases; bases with no gene match: 4. The chain's CDR3 is CASSPWDSYEQYF. CDR3 bases: TGTGCCAGCAGTCCGTGGGACAGCTACGAGCAGTACTTC.

The chain has TRBV7-9 and TRBJ2-7; the match to TRBD1 covers 7 bases. Unmatched junction bases numbered 10, after V lost 5 bases and J lost 6 bases. CDR1 and CDR2 (germline): SEHNR, FQNEAQ (reference sequence). CDR3 size: 14 residues. The CDR3 nucleotides are TGTGCCAGCAGCCCCCTGACAGGGATCGGCGAGCAGTACTTC. It specifies CASSPLTGIGEQYF.

The chain has TRBV9 and TRBJ2-5; D is perhaps TRBD2 (6 bases). CDR1 is SGDLS, CDR2 YYNGEE, per germline. The CDR3 has 15 amino acids. The V gene lost 3 bases and the J gene lost 5 bases, with 17 bases spanning the gap. This CDR3 is CASSAAGGRVETQYF. CDR3 DNA sequence: TGTGCCAGCAGCGCGGCTGGGGGGAGAGTCGAGACCCAGTACTTC.

The CDR3 DNA reads as TGTGCCAGCAGCTTAGGGACTGGGATGGAAGAGCAGTACTTC. Protein product: CASSLGTGMEEQYF. The rearrangement uses TRBV7-9 and TRBJ2-7; D may be TRBD2 (5 bases). This CDR3 contains 14 residues. Germline V gene data show CDR1 as SEHNR and CDR2 as FQNEAQ (reference sequence). The V gene lost 1 base and the J gene lost 7 bases, with 14 bases spanning the gap. The full variable domain, in which reference TRBV7-9 and TRBJ2-7 provide the parts outside the CDR3, is DTGVSQNPRHKITKRGQNVTFRCDPISEHNRLYWYRQTLGQGPEFLTYFQNEAQLEKSRLLSDRFSAERPKGSFSTLEIQRTEQGDSAMYLCASSLGTGMEEQYFGPGTRLTVT.

The rearrangement uses TRBV9 and TRBJ2-1; D is unresolved. Per the germline V gene, CDR1 is SGDLS and CDR2 is YYNGEE. V lost 0 bases and J 3 bases, leaving 10 bases between the germline ends. This CDR3 spans 15 amino acids. The CDR3 loop reads CASSVEHLVYNEQFF. In DNA form, the CDR3 reads TGTGCCAGCAGCGTAGAACATCTTGTCTACAATGAGCAGTTCTTC.

The table lists this clone with a few counts. This chain uses TRBV28 with TRBJ2-1; 7 nucleotides line up with TRBD2. The CDR3 has 16 amino acids. V lost 6 bases and J lost 1; bases outside the gene matches: 9. The germline gives CDR1 MDHEN, CDR2 SYDVKM. The CDR3 sequence is CASSMAPAGSYNEQFF. CDR3 coding DNA: TGTGCCAGCAGCATGGCCCCAGCGGGGTCCTACAATGAGCAGTTCTTC. Looking up the rest from reference TRBV28 and TRBJ2-1 gives the full variable domain: DVKVTQSSRYLVKRTGEKVFLECVQDMDHENMFWYRQDPGLGLRLIYFSYDVKMKEKGDIPEGYSVSREKKERFSLILESASTNQTSMYLCASSMAPAGSYNEQFFGPGTRLTVL.

This clone came up a few times. The chain links TRBV7-9 to TRBJ1-5; D possibly corresponds to TRBD1 (5 bases). CDR3 size: 15 residues. The germline V gene has CDR1 SEHNR and CDR2 FQNEAQ (reference sequence). Between the trimmed V and J ends, which lost 5 bases and 2 bases, there was a span of 13 bases. The CDR3 loop is CASSGGMAGNQPQHF. The CDR3 DNA reads TGTGCCAGCAGCGGGGGGATGGCAGGCAATCAGCCCCAGCATTTT.

This clone was recorded a few times. This rearrangement joins TRBV11-2 to TRBJ1-1; D might be TRBD1 (6 bases). In germline, CDR1 is SGHAT, CDR2 FQNNGV. The CDR3 consists of 12 residues. The V and J ends lost 2 bases and 8 bases respectively, with 9 bases between them. CDR3 protein: CASSLLTGEAFF. The CDR3 DNA reads as TGTGCCAGCAGCTTACTGACAGGCGAAGCTTTCTTT.

This rearrangement joins TRBV19 to TRBJ2-5; 10 positions match TRBD1. This CDR3 region has 15 residues. CDR1 and CDR2 (germline): LNHDA, SQIVND (reference sequence). J lost 3 bases, V lost 4 bases, and 5 bases had no gene match. This chain's CDR3 is CASSNSGTGEETQYF. The CDR3 nucleotides are TGTGCCAGTAGTAACTCCGGGACAGGGGAAGAGACCCAGTACTTC.

Only a few counts were recorded for this clone. The J gene is TRBJ2-1, the V gene TRBV7-9; TRBD2 agrees at 7 bases. With 5 bases clipped from V and 5 bases from J, the junction kept 6 bases outside the gene matches. The germline V gene encodes CDR1 SEHNR and CDR2 FQNEAQ (reference sequence). The CDR3 runs to 14 residues. The CDR3 DNA reads as TGTGCCAGCAGCCCCCAGCGGGATAACAATGAGCAGTTCTTC. Translation: CASSPQRDNNEQFF. Based on the CDR3 plus reference TRBV7-9 and TRBJ2-1, the full variable domain is DTGVSQNPRHKITKRGQNVTFRCDPISEHNRLYWYRQTLGQGPEFLTYFQNEAQLEKSRLLSDRFSAERPKGSFSTLEIQRTEQGDSAMYLCASSPQRDNNEQFFGPGTRLTVL.